There are a few counts of the clone carrying this T cell receptor beta chain. Its antigen is as yet unknown. Amplification of TCR beta CDR3 regions used RNA as the template. Carried out on the TCR CDR3, a first-round RT-PCR used the HTBI primer set. TCRdb re-analysed the multiplex PCR reads in MiXCR, keeping a single row per CDR3 protein. Of hundreds of thousands of distinct CDR3 sequences in the sample, approximately 18% were seen once. This sample was taken from a study of T cells in Graves' hyperthyroidism and ophthalmopathy. About the research overall: Initial diagnosis, before any treatment, was when peripheral blood was collected. Study-level points and caveats: With a median lead of 6.5 months before onset, the model predicted ophthalmopathy. Also found in blood were most expanded thyroid clonotypes above 0.001.

In making diagnoses, clinical symptoms, serum thyroxine and TRAb, thyroid ultrasound and orbital computed tomography were all used. The V gene lost 3 bases and the J gene lost 3 bases, with 17 bases spanning the gap. Germline V gene lookup returns CDR1 LGHDT and CDR2 YNNKEL (reference sequence). The CDR3 spans 17 residues. The sample taken for sequencing was blood. The V gene is TRBV3-1, the J gene TRBJ2-2; no reliable D call. The TCR was taken from a woman aged 45-65 years with Graves' hyperthyroidism that later progressed to Graves' ophthalmopathy. The CDR3 DNA follows: TGTGCCAGCAGCCATATCTTTGGGATTCAGGACACCGGGGAGCTGTTTTTT. Translation gives CASSHIFGIQDTGELFF.